This is a list of T cell receptor beta chains from one sample in a study of cytomegalovirus exposure and HLA in healthy donors. Measured with immunoSEQ multiplex PCR; TCRdb has only the in-frame clones, and not every one. The sample has about 110,000 clones; about 80% are singletons. The sequenced sample was PBMCs. Receptors originate from a female donor in good health and CMV-seropositive. Each CDR3 is given with its conserved first and last residue. Fields, in order: CDR3 length, V gene, clone size, J gene, D gene, CDR3 DNA, CDR3 protein. The D gene is left open where the match is weak. Some rows mark clone size as missing; the rest say once, few, many or name a class of expanded clone.

>14|TRBV19|.|TRBJ2-2|.
TGTGCCAGTGGAGCTGTCCCGAACACCGGGGAGCTGTTTTTT
CASGAVPNTGELFF
>16|TRBV11-2|.|TRBJ2-5|TRBD2
TGTGCCAGCAGCCATGCTTCCGGGACTAGCCAAGAGACCCAGTACTTC
CASSHASGTSQETQYF
>15|TRBV5-1|.|TRBJ2-3|TRBD2
TGCGCCAGCAGCTTGGTCCCGGGACTAGCGGATACGCAGTATTTT
CASSLVPGLADTQYF
>14|TRBV5-1|few|TRBJ2-5|.
TGCGCCAGCAGGGAGGACAGCCCCTTTGAGACCCAGTACTTC
CASREDSPFETQYF
>13|TRBV15|.|TRBJ2-7|.
TGTGCCACCGGAGTAGACCTGAGCTACGAGCAGTACTTC
CATGVDLSYEQYF
>16|TRBV28|.|TRBJ2-7|.
TGTGCCAGCAGTCCCTCCAGTTTCAGGGCCGAATACGAGCAGTACTTC
CASSPSSFRAEYEQYF
>15|TRBV7-7|.|TRBJ2-2|.
TGTGCTAGCAGCTTAACCAGGGCGAACACCGGGGAGCTGTTTTTT
CASSLTRANTGELFF
>13|TRBV7-2|.|TRBJ1-1|.
TGTGCCAGCAGCGTGGGGGAGGTTGCTGAAGCTTTCTTT
CASSVGEVAEAFF
>11|TRBV2|.|TRBJ2-7|.
TGTGCCAGCTTAGCGACCTACGAGCAGTACTTC
CASLATYEQYF
>16|TRBV11-2|.|TRBJ1-2|TRBD1
TGTGCCAGCAGCTTAGATCTCTCCGGGACAGGGGTGGGCTACACCTTC
CASSLDLSGTGVGYTF
>14|TRBV10-3|.|TRBJ1-2|TRBD1
TGTGCCATCAGAGGACAGGGAAATAACTATGGCTACACCTTC
CAIRGQGNNYGYTF
>15|TRBV28|.|TRBJ1-2|.
TGTGCCAGCAGTCCCACGGATGAAGGGAGCTATGGCTACACCTTC
CASSPTDEGSYGYTF
>15|TRBV7-9|once|TRBJ2-1|TRBD1
TGTGCCAGCAGCTTCTACAGGGGGTCCTACAATGAGCAGTTCTTC
CASSFYRGSYNEQFF
>15|TRBV5-1|.|TRBJ2-1|TRBD1
TGCGCCAGCAGCGCCGGGACAGGGTCGTACAATGAGCAGTTCTTC
CASSAGTGSYNEQFF
>14|TRBV28|.|TRBJ2-7|.
TGTGCCAGCATCGGACCCGGACACGGATACGAGCAGTACTTC
CASIGPGHGYEQYF
>16|TRBV30|.|TRBJ2-5|TRBD2
TGTGCCTGGAGTTTTGGGCCCGGGACTAGGGGCGAGACCCAGTACTTC
CAWSFGPGTRGETQYF
>15|TRBV4-3|.|TRBJ1-2|TRBD1
TGCGCCAGCAGCCAAGATACGCCAGGGGGAGGAGGCTACACCTTC
CASSQDTPGGGGYTF
>14|TRBV5-8|.|TRBJ2-5|.
TGTGCCAGCAGCTACATCCGACAGTTAGAGACCCAGTACTTC
CASSYIRQLETQYF
>15|TRBV4-2|.|TRBJ2-1|.
TGTGCCAGCAGCCAAGTCGCGCAGGTATGGAATGAGCAGTTCTTC
CASSQVAQVWNEQFF
>15|TRBV7-6|.|TRBJ1-4|.
TGTGCCAGCAGCTTAGGGCGGGGAACTAATGAAAAACTGTTTTTT
CASSLGRGTNEKLFF
>15|TRBV30|few|TRBJ1-3|.
TGTGCCTGGAGCCGGGCGGGCAACTCTGGAAACACCATATATTTT
CAWSRAGNSGNTIYF
>13|TRBV5-4|few|TRBJ2-3|.
TGTGCCAGCAGCTTGGCCGAGGGAGATACGCAGTATTTT
CASSLAEGDTQYF
>15|TRBV7-2|.|TRBJ1-1|TRBD1
TGTGCCAGCAGGGGACGGTCGACAGGGCTCACTGAAGCTTTCTTT
CASRGRSTGLTEAFF
>17|TRBV7-2|once|TRBJ2-7|TRBD1
TGTGCCAGCAGCTTAGTAGCTGCCCGACAGGGAGCCTACGAGCAGTACTTC
CASSLVAARQGAYEQYF
>13|TRBV5-1|few|TRBJ2-7|.
TGCGCCAGCAGGACAGAGGCGATCTACGAGCAGTACTTC
CASRTEAIYEQYF
>14|TRBV28|once|TRBJ2-3|.
TGTGCCAGCAGCCGGAGGCTCAGCACAGATACGCAGTATTTT
CASSRRLSTDTQYF
>15|TRBV4-1|.|TRBJ1-5|.
TGCGCCAGCAGCCAAGATTGGCAACCCCATCAGCCCCAGCATTTT
CASSQDWQPHQPQHF
>13|TRBV7-2|.|TRBJ1-1|.
TGTGCCAGCAGCTTTCGGGCAGGGAGGGTTGCTTTCTTT
CASSFRAGRVAFF
>14|TRBV10-3|.|TRBJ2-1|TRBD2
TGTGCCATCAGGAAAGCGGGAGTGGGGAATGAGCAGTTCTTC
CAIRKAGVGNEQFF
>15|TRBV7-6|.|TRBJ1-2|.
TGTGCCAGCAGCCCACTCGTCCAAGCTAACTATGGCTACACCTTC
CASSPLVQANYGYTF
>16|TRBV7-9|.|TRBJ2-7|TRBD1
TGTGCCAGCAGCCCCCCTAGGACAGGGGACTCCTACGAGCAGTACTTC
CASSPPRTGDSYEQYF
>15|TRBV4-2|.|TRBJ2-3|.
TGTGCCAGCAGCCAAGGGGGCGCCAGCGAGGATACGCAGTATTTT
CASSQGGASEDTQYF
>15|TRBV5-1|.|TRBJ2-5|.
TGCGCCAGCAGCTTGGAGGACACCCCTGGGGAGACCCAGTACTTC
CASSLEDTPGETQYF
>15|TRBV7-9|.|TRBJ2-1|.
TGTGCCAGCAGCCCCCCGGGACTTAGGTACAATGAGCAGTTCTTC
CASSPPGLRYNEQFF
>13|TRBV12-5|.|TRBJ2-2|.
TGTGCTAGTGGTTTCATTTCATCCGGGGAGCTGTTTTTT
CASGFISSGELFF
>14|TRBV30|once|TRBJ2-7|TRBD1
TGTGCCTACTCCCGGGACAGGAAGACCTACGAGCAGTACTTC
CAYSRDRKTYEQYF
>14|TRBV4-2|once|TRBJ1-2|TRBD1
TGTGCCAGCAGCCAAGATCGACAGGGGGATGGCTACACCTTC
CASSQDRQGDGYTF
>16|TRBV2|.|TRBJ1-5|.
TGTGCCAGCAGCCTAGGGACATCTAATAGCAATCAGCCCCAGCATTTT
CASSLGTSNSNQPQHF
>14|TRBV5-4|.|TRBJ2-3|.
TGTGCCAGCAGCTTGGGTCTAGCGATAGATACGCAGTATTTT
CASSLGLAIDTQYF
>15|TRBV27|few|TRBJ1-2|TRBD1
TGTGCCAGCAGTTTCCAGGGACAGGGGGCAGGGGCCTACACCTTC
CASSFQGQGAGAYTF
>15|TRBV7-6|.|TRBJ2-2|.
TGTGCCAGCAGCCCCTCCCAGCGGAACACCGGGGAGCTGTTTTTT
CASSPSQRNTGELFF
>13|TRBV27|.|TRBJ1-4|.
TGTGCCAGCAGTTCGGCAGGCGATGAAAAACTGTTTTTT
CASSSAGDEKLFF
>15|TRBV2|.|TRBJ1-1|TRBD1
TGTGCCAGCAGTGAAGGGGACAGGGGAAATTCTGAAGCTTTCTTT
CASSEGDRGNSEAFF
>15|TRBV27|.|TRBJ2-7|TRBD1
TGTGCCAGCAGCCGGACAGGGGGCGAAGGGTACGAGCAGTACTTC
CASSRTGGEGYEQYF
>15|TRBV28|.|TRBJ1-1|.
TGTGCCAGCAGTTTAGGGTACTCAGGGAACACTGAAGCTTTCTTT
CASSLGYSGNTEAFF
>15|TRBV6-6|.|TRBJ2-7|TRBD1
TGTGCCAGCAGTTCCCGGGACAGGGGAATGAGCGAGCAGTACTTC
CASSSRDRGMSEQYF
>14|TRBV27|.|TRBJ2-7|TRBD1
TGTGCCAGCAGTCCCCGACAGGGTGGAAACGAGCAGTACTTC
CASSPRQGGNEQYF
>17|TRBV7-9|once|TRBJ2-1|TRBD2
TGTGCCAGCAGCTTACCCAGACGACTAGCGGTCAACAATGAGCAGTTCTTC
CASSLPRRLAVNNEQFF
>15|TRBV18|.|TRBJ1-1|.
TGTGCCAGCTCACCACCGGGACACCAGAACACTGAAGCTTTCTTT
CASSPPGHQNTEAFF
>12|TRBV6-6|.|TRBJ1-5|.
TGTGCCAGCAGTTACGGCCTGGAGCCCCAGCATTTT
CASSYGLEPQHF
>11|TRBV5-1|few|TRBJ2-1|TRBD2
TGCGCCAGCAGCCTAGCGGGTGAGCAGTTCTTC
CASSLAGEQFF
>12|TRBV30|.|TRBJ1-1|.
TGTGCCTGGGACAGGATGAACACTGAAGCTTTCTTT
CAWDRMNTEAFF
>15|TRBV6-6|.|TRBJ1-3|.
TGTGCCAGCAGTTACTCGGAGGCTCGAGGAAACACCATATATTTT
CASSYSEARGNTIYF
>13|TRBV29-1|.|TRBJ2-5|.
TGCAGCGTTGCCTATCCAGGGTTGGAGACCCAGTACTTC
CSVAYPGLETQYF